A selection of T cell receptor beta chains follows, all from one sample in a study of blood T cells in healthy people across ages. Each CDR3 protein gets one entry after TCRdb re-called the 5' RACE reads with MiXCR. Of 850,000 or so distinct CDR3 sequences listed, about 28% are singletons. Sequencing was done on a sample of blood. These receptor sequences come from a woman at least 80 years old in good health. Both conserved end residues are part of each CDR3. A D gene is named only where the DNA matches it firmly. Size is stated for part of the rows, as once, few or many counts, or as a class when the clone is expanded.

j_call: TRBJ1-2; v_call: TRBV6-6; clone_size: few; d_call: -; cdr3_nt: TGTGCCAGCACCCGGGGGGGCGGGTATGGCTACACCTTC; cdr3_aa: CASTRGGGYGYTF
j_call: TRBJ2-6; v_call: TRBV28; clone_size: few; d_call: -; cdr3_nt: TGTGCCAGCACCCCCGCGACAGTAAGTGGGGCCAACGTCCTGACTTTC; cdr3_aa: CASTPATVSGANVLTF
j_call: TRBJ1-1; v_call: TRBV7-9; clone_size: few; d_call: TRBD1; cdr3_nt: TGTGCCAGCAGCCGCCGGACAGGTCCCATGAACACTGAAGCTTTCTTT; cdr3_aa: CASSRRTGPMNTEAFF
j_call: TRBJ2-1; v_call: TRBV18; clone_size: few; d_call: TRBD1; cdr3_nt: TGTGCCAGCTCACCACTAACCAGGACAGGGGGCCCCTACAATGAGCAGTTCTTC; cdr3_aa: CASSPLTRTGGPYNEQFF
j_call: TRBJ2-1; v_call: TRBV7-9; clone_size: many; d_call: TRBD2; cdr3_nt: TGTGCCAGCAGCTTAGTGGGCGGGGGGGCTTCCTACAATGAGCAGTTCTTC; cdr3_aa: CASSLVGGGASYNEQFF
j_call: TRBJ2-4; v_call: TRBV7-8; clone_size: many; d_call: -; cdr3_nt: TGTGCCAGCAGCTCCCAACGTTCAGCCAAAAACATTCAGTACTTC; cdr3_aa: CASSSQRSAKNIQYF
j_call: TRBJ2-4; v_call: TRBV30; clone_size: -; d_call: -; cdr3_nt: TGTGCCAGGAGTTTGACAGGCCGCAGGGAAACCATTCAGTACTTC; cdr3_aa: CARSLTGRRETIQYF
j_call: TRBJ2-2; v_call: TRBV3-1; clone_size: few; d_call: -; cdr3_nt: TGTGCCAGCAGCCACTGGCGGCGCACCGGGGAGCTGTTTTTT; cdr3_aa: CASSHWRRTGELFF
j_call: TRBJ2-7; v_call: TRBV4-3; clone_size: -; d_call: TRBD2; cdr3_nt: TGCGCCAGCAGTCTAACTAGCGGATCCTACAATGAGCAGTACTTC; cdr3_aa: CASSLTSGSYNEQYF
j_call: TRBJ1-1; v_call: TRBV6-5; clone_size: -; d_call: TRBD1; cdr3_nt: TGTGCCAGCAGCGGGGACAGGGTCACTGAAGCTTTCTTT; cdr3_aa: CASSGDRVTEAFF